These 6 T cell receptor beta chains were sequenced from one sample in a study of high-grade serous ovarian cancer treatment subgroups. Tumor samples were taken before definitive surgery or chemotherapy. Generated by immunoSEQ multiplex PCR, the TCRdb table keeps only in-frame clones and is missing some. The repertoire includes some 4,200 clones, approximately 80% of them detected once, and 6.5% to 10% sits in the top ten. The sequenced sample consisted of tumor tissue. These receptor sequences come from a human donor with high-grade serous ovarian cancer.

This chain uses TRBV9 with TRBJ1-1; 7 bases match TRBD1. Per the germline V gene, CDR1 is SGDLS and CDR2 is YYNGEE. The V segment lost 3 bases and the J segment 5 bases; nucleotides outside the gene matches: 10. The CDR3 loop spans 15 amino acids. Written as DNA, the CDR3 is TGTGCCAGCAGCGGATCGACAGGGCAGGGTACTGAAGCTTTCTTT. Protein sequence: CASSGSTGQGTEAFF.

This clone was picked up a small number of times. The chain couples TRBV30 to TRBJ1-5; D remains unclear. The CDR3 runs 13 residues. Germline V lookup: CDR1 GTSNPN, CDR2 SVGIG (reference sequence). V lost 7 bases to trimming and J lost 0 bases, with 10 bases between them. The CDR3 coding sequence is TGTGCCTCTTCAGCAGATAGCAATCAGCCCCAGCATTTT. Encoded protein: CASSADSNQPQHF.

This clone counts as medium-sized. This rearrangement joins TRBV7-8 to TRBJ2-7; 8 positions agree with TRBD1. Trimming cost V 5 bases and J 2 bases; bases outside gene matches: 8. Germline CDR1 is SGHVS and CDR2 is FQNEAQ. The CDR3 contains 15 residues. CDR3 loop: CASSPRTGFTYEQYF. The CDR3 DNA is TGTGCCAGCAGCCCGCGGACAGGGTTTACCTACGAGCAGTACTTC.

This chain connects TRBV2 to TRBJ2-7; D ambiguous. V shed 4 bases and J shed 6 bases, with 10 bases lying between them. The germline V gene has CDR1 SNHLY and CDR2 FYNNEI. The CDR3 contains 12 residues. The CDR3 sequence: CASSVLRAEQYF. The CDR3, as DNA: TGTGCCAGCAGTGTGCTCCGGGCCGAGCAGTACTTC.

CDR3 sequence: CASSSTGTSDNEQFF. In nucleotides, the CDR3 is TGCGCCAGCAGCTCAACCGGGACTAGCGACAATGAGCAGTTCTTC. This chain connects TRBV5-1 to TRBJ2-1, with 10 bases fitting TRBD2. Germline V gives CDR1 SGHRS, CDR2 YFSETQ. Losses at the gene ends were 3 bases for V and 5 bases for J; bases not matched to a gene: 5. The CDR3 covers 15 residues.

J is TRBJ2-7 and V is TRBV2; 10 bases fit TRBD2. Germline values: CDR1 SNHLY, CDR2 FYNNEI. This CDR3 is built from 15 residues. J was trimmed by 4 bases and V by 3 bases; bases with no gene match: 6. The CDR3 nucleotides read TGTGCCAGCAGTGAGGAGCGGGGGGGGCTTTACGAGCAGTACTTC. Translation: CASSEERGGLYEQYF.